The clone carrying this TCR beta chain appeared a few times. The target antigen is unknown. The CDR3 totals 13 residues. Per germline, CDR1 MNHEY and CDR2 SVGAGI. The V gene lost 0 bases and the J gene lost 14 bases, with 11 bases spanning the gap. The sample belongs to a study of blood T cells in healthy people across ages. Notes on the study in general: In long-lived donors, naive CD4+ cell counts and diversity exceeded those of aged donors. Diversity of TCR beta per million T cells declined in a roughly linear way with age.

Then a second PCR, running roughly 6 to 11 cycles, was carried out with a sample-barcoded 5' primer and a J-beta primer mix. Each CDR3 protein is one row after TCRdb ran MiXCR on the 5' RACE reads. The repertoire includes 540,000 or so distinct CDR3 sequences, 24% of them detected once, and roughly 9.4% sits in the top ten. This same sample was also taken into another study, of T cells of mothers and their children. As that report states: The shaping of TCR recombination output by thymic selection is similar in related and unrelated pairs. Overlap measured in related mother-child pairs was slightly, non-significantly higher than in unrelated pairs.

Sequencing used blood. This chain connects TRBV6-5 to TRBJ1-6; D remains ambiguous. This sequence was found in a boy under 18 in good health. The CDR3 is CASSYSDGIALHF. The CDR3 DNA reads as TGTGCCAGCAGTTACTCGGATGGGATAGCCCTCCACTTT.